This TCR beta chain was sequenced for a study of Tregs in tolerant kidney transplant recipients. Deletions cut 5 bases from V and 3 bases from J, with 20 bases between. This CDR3 spans 16 amino acids. In germline, CDR1 is SGHTA, CDR2 FQGNSA. Clones were sequenced by immunoSEQ multiplex PCR, and TCRdb holds only the in-frame ones, with some missing. The table includes roughly 250,000 clones, approximately 84% detected once. V is TRBV7-2 and J is TRBJ2-7; D perhaps matches TRBD2 (6 bases). The specimen was CD4+ T cells from blood. The sequence was collected from a human donor in good health. The CDR3, as DNA: TGTGCCAGCAGCCAAAGGGGCGGGAACCCCCTCTACGAGCAGTACTTC. Protein: CASSQRGGNPLYEQYF.